This record concerns one T cell receptor (beta chain) sequence. This sample is drawn from a study of blood T cell repertoires in COVID-19. The V gene's germline CDR1 is GTSNPN and CDR2 SVGIG (reference sequence). CDR3 length equals 12 residues. Trimming shortened V by 5 bases and J by 5 bases, and 13 bases separated the two germline ends. Per the original methods: From reference gene primer amplification, estimates of nucleated cell counts were derived. This table comes from immunoSEQ multiplex PCR, and its TCRdb copy is limited to in-frame clones, with some not included. V, J and clone size reflect that table, while D and trimming were determined from the DNA. This sample has some 60,000 clones, with 70% to 90% found just once.

Sequencing used peripheral blood. This clonotype was sampled from a human donor in a cohort sampled during active COVID-19. The rearrangement joins TRBV30 to TRBJ2-7; the D is unclear. The chain's CDR3 is CAWGPRVDEQYF. In DNA form, the CDR3 reads TGTGCCTGGGGACCCCGAGTGGACGAGCAGTACTTC.